Shown below are 19 T cell receptor beta chains from a single sample sequenced in a study of tumor and adjacent non-tumor tissue in lung cancer. A modified ARM-PCR protocol with three rounds of nested PCR amplified TCRbeta. Using its own MiXCR run on the multiplex PCR reads, TCRdb lists one record per CDR3 protein. The top ten hold less than 20% of the sample, which has 100,000 or so distinct CDR3 sequences, 55% to 65% seen once. This sample's RNA came from whole unsorted tissue. The normal lung tissue was taken more than 3 cm from the tumor edge. What was sequenced was distant non-tumor lung tissue. Every receptor here comes from a man aged 30 to 45 with non-small cell lung cancer.

In regard to this clonotype: The junction departs from germline at one end; a sequencing error may be responsible. The rearrangement links TRBV12-3 or TRBV12-4 to TRBJ1-3, with D possibly matching TRBD1 (5 bases). There are 13 residues in the CDR3. CDR3 DNA: TGTACCAGCAGTCGGACCAGGGAAAACACCATATATTTT. Encoded protein: CTSSRTRENTIYF.

This clonotype turned up a few times. The V call is TRBV11-2, the J call TRBJ2-3; D remains unclear. V was pared by 7 bases and J by 5 bases, with 13 bases between. The CDR3 is made up of 13 amino acids. CDR1 SGHAT and CDR2 FQNNGV come from the germline V gene. CDR3 bases: TGTGCCAGCACCTCGTCTAGAGGAGATACGCAGTATTTT. Its protein product is CASTSSRGDTQYF.

This clonotype showed up just a few times. The chain has TRBV11-1 and TRBJ2-5; D perhaps matches TRBD2 (5 bases). The germline CDR1 and CDR2 sequences are SGHAT and FQDESV (reference sequence). There are 13 residues in the CDR3. Trimming removed 5 bases from V and 5 bases from J, with 12 bases in between. CDR3 in amino acids: CASSQRAGETQYF. The CDR3 nucleotides read TGTGCCAGCAGCCAAAGGGCGGGCGAGACCCAGTACTTC.

This clonotype was counted between two and nine times. This may arise from a read error, as a much more abundant clone is one base away. The V gene is TRBV20-1, the J gene TRBJ2-3; 7 bases are a match to TRBD2. This CDR3 spans 12 amino acids. Germline V gene sequence: CDR1 DFQATT, CDR2 SNEGSKA (reference sequence). The ends lost 7 bases at V and 8 bases at J; junction bases unmatched: 9. This chain's CDR3 is CSGNSGWGTQYF. The CDR3 DNA follows: TGCAGTGGGAATAGCGGGTGGGGTACGCAGTATTTT.

This clonotype was observed at least ten times. The chain recombines TRBV6-5 with TRBJ1-5; D gene unclear. Trimming left V 4 bases short and J 5 bases short, with 12 bases between. Germline CDR1 MNHEY, CDR2 SVGAGI. The CDR3 sequence is 14 residues long. The CDR3 nucleotides read TGTGCCAGCAGTTTTACGCAGGCGGATCAGCCCCAGCATTTT. This encodes CASSFTQADQPQHF.

A single count supports this clonotype. The genes are TRBV6-5 and TRBJ2-5; a weak D match, TRBD2 (5 bases). The CDR3 runs to 17 residues. Per germline, CDR1 MNHEY and CDR2 SVGAGI. The germline V and J ends were trimmed by 5 bases and 5 bases, with 24 bases remaining between them. CDR3 sequence: CASSMMRPTVSGETQYF. In nucleotides, the CDR3 is TGTGCCAGCAGTATGATGAGACCGACCGTGTCGGGGGAGACCCAGTACTTC.

This clonotype occurred a few times. The CDR3 does not close with the conserved phenylalanine or tryptophan, likely indicating a read error. In DNA, the CDR3 is TGCGCCAGCAGCCCTCAAGGGCTAGCGGGGGCAGGAACCTACGAGCAGTACCTC. Translating it yields CASSPQGLAGAGTYEQYL. This sequence joins TRBV4-3 and TRBJ2-7; 10 nucleotides agree with TRBD2. CDR1 LGHNA and CDR2 YSLEER come from the germline V gene. The J segment lost 2 bases and the V segment lost 4 bases, leaving 14 bases of the junction unmatched. The length of the CDR3 is 18 residues.

This clonotype has only a few counts. This chain connects TRBV13 to TRBJ1-1; the D gene is possibly TRBD1 (5 bases). The CDR3 runs 15 residues. Germline CDR1 and CDR2: PRHDT and FYEKMQ (reference sequence). Between the trimmed V and J ends, which lost 6 bases and 0 bases, there was a span of 14 bases. The CDR3: CASRLPTVLNTEAFF. The DNA for the CDR3 is TGTGCCAGCAGATTACCGACAGTACTGAACACTGAAGCTTTCTTT.

Concerning this clonotype: Because the CDR3 is missing its conserved closing phenylalanine or tryptophan, this is likely a read error. V is TRBV11-2 and J is TRBJ2-1; 13 nucleotides agree with TRBD2. Germline V gene lookup returns CDR1 SGHAT and CDR2 FQNNGV. There are 15 residues in the CDR3. The V gene end was trimmed by 5 bases and the J gene end by 7 bases; junction bases not matched to a gene: 5. CDR3 coding DNA: TGTGCCAGCAGCGTACTAGCGGGGGGGTATAATGAGCAGTTCATC. Translation: CASSVLAGGYNEQFI.

Concerning this clonotype itself: No conserved phenylalanine or tryptophan is present at the end of the CDR3, so a read error is the likely explanation. The limits of the CDR3 on the DNA are not certain, so only TCRdb's listed CDR3 is given. This chain's CDR3 is CASSLGRMNTEASL. The chain combines TRBV6-5 with TRBJ1-1. The germline V gene encodes CDR1 MNHEY and CDR2 SVGAGI. With termini counted, the CDR3 has 14 amino acids.

The rearrangement links TRBV7-3 to TRBJ1-5; a weak D match, TRBD1 (6 bases). Germline V gene sequence: CDR1 SGHTA, CDR2 FQGTGA. The ends were cut back, 2 bases at V and 5 bases at J, with 22 bases in the middle. The CDR3 has 18 residues. CDR3 bases: TGTGCCAGCAGCTTATTTCCAGGTTGGAAAAGGGGGGATCAGCCCCAGCATTTT. Protein: CASSLFPGWKRGDQPQHF.

This clonotype occurred many times. V is TRBV6-1 and J is TRBJ2-5; TRBD1 aligns across 10 bases. The germline CDR1 and CDR2 sequences are MNHNS and SASEGT. V was pared by 5 bases and J by 4 bases, with 7 bases of the junction left unmatched. The CDR3 runs 15 residues. The CDR3 DNA reads as TGTGCCAGCAGTTGGGGGACAGGGGAGGGAGAGACCCAGTACTTC. It is translated as CASSWGTGEGETQYF.

The rearrangement joins TRBV5-1 to TRBJ2-3, with 7 nucleotides matching TRBD1. Per germline, CDR1 SGHRS and CDR2 YFSETQ. V shed 0 bases, J shed 2 bases, and the junction held 3 bases outside the gene matches. The CDR3 is 15 amino acids. CDR3 sequence (DNA): TGCGCCAGCAGCTTGGTGGGACAGTTCACAGATACGCAGTATTTT. Translated, it gives CASSLVGQFTDTQYF.

The V gene is TRBV4-2, the J gene TRBJ2-3; a weak D match, TRBD2 (6 bases). The CDR3 has 13 residues. Germline CDR1 and CDR2: LGHNA and YNFKEQ. Trimming stripped 5 bases from V and 6 bases from J, with 12 bases between. The CDR3 here is CASSSPGGDTQYF. The CDR3 coding sequence is TGTGCCAGCAGCTCCCCTGGAGGGGATACGCAGTATTTT.

Comment on this clonotype: A single base separates this from a much larger clone, so it may be a read error. DNA of the CDR3: TGTGCCAGCAGCTTGGACACCCGAAATTCACCCCTCCACTTT. Translation gives CASSLDTRNSPLHF. The rearrangement uses TRBV5-4 and TRBJ1-6; D gene uncertain. The CDR3 is 14 residues long. Germline V gives CDR1 SGHNT, CDR2 YYREEE (reference sequence). The V gene lost 0 bases and the J gene lost 7 bases, with 8 bases spanning the gap.

CDR3 loop: CASSPCPQGAGELFF. The CDR3 DNA is TGTGCCAGCAGCCCATGCCCACAAGGGGCCGGGGAGCTGTTTTTT. The J gene is TRBJ2-2, the V gene TRBV11-1, with TRBD1 as a possible D gene (5 bases). The CDR3 loop spans 15 amino acids. The germline V and J ends were trimmed by 5 bases and 6 bases, with 16 bases remaining between them. Germline V lookup: CDR1 SGHAT, CDR2 FQDESV (reference sequence).

The V call is TRBV11-2, the J call TRBJ1-3, with D maybe TRBD1 (6 bases). Germline assignment: CDR1 SGHAT and CDR2 FQNNGV. Trimming removed 5 bases from V and 7 bases from J, with 9 bases in between. The CDR3 loop spans 12 amino acids. CDR3 residues: CASSRGQNTIYF. In DNA, the CDR3 is TGTGCCAGCAGCCGGGGGCAGAACACCATATATTTT.

For this clonotype: With a much larger clone just one base away, this may be a read error. CDR3 residues: CATGDLLGDVETQYF. The CDR3 DNA reads as TGTGCCACCGGTGATTTACTGGGAGATGTGGAGACCCAGTACTTC. This sequence joins TRBV24-1 and TRBJ2-5, with D possibly TRBD2 on 5 matching bases. The CDR3 spans 15 residues. From germline, CDR1 is KGHDR and CDR2 SFDVKD.

In regard to this clonotype: Germline and junction disagree at one end, which may indicate a read error. The V and J genes are TRBV6-5 and TRBJ2-3; 7 bases map to TRBD2. CDR1 is MNHEY, CDR2 SVGAGI, per germline. The CDR3 contains 16 residues. The CDR3: CASGYSSGRSTDTQYF. The CDR3 DNA sequence: TGTGCCAGCGGTTACTCGTCCGGGAGGAGTACAGATACGCAGTATTTT.